This T cell receptor beta chain is from a study of blood T cell repertoires in COVID-19. For the study at large: Italy, Spain and the United States were the sources of the convalescent and acute COVID-19 samples. Sample material is recorded as cDNA or gDNA derived from T cells, B-cell-depleted T cells, or PBMCs.

Per the germline V gene, CDR1 is MDHEN and CDR2 is SYDVKM. The length of the CDR3 is 14 residues. The V and J ends lost 6 bases and 5 bases, in that order; junction bases with no gene match: 8. In the original workflow: Amplified reference gene primers provided the basis for estimating nucleated cell counts. The data were produced by immunoSEQ multiplex PCR, yet TCRdb's version contains in-frame clones alone and is incomplete. V, J and clone size were drawn from that table, and D and trimming were deduced from the DNA. The sample lists roughly 200,000 clones, 70% to 80% occurring once. This chain uses TRBV28 with TRBJ2-7; 9 bases map to TRBD1. The sample comprised peripheral blood. The TCR comes from a man over 45 who had recovered from COVID-19. The CDR3 nucleotides are TGTGCCAGCAGGTCCGGGACAGGGTTGCACGAGCAGTACTTC. This encodes CASRSGTGLHEQYF.